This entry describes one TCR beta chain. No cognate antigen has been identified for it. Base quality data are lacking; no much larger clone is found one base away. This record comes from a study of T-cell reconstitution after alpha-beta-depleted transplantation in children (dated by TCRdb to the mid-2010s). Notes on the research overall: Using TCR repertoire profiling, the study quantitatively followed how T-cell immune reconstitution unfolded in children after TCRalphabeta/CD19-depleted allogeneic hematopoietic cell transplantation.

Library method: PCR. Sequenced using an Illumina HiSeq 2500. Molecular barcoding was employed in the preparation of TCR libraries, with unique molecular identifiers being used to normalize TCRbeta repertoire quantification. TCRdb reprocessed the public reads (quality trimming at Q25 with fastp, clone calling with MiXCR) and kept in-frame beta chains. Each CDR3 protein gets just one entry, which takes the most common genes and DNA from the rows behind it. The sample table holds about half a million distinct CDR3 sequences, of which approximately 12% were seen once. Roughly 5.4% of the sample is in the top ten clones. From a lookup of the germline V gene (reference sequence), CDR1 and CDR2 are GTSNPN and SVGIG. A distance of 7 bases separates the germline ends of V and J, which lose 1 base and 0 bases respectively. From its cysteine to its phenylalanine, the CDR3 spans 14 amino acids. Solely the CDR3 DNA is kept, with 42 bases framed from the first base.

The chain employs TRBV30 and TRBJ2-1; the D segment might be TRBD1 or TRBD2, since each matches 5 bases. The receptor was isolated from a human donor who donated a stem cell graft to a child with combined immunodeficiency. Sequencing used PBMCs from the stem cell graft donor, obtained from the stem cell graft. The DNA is TGTGCCTGGAGTGAGGGGAGCTCCTACAATGAGCAGTTCTTC. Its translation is CAWSEGSSYNEQFF.